This TCR beta chain appears in the sequencing data of a study of regulatory T cells in long-lasting Graves disease. Germline V gene data show CDR1 as GTSNPN and CDR2 as SVGIG (reference sequence). This CDR3 spans 16 amino acids. The V gene end was trimmed by 0 bases and the J gene end by 7 bases; junction bases not matched to a gene: 11. This clonotype was seen ten or more times. What it recognizes is unknown. Regarding the study as a whole: A reduction in accuracy may have resulted from the small sample size.

Described time point: newly diagnosed GD, antithyroid drugs for less than 3 months. Extracted PBMC RNA gave rise to the TCR library. For TCR beta, libraries came from iRepertoire HTBI primers and Arm-PCR of CDR3 regions. TCRdb re-derived calls from the multiplex PCR reads in MiXCR, one entry per CDR3 protein. The sample includes 360,000 or so distinct CDR3 sequences, 15% to 20% of them seen just once. These data also featured in a second study, about T cells in Graves' hyperthyroidism and ophthalmopathy.

The sequenced sample was peripheral blood mononuclear cells (PBMCs), obtained at new diagnosis, from a patient treated with antithyroid drugs. The V call is TRBV30, the J call TRBJ2-4; 8 bases line up with TRBD1. This clonotype originated in a woman aged 18-29 years with Graves disease. The CDR3 loop is CAWSVSTGGTGNIQYF. As DNA, the CDR3 is TGTGCCTGGAGTGTAAGCACAGGGGGTACGGGGAACATTCAGTACTTC.